The source of this T cell receptor beta chain is a study of T cells in Graves' hyperthyroidism and ophthalmopathy. Study-level results: Most thyroid clonotypes expanded above 0.001 were also detected in blood.

Graves' hyperthyroidism showing no ophthalmopathy progression within 18 months was considered stable. Source material for PBMCs was 10 ml fresh peripheral blood. Regarding this clonotype: What it binds is unknown.

The CDR3 totals 14 residues. Germline-derived CDR1 and CDR2 are DFQATT and SNEGSKA (reference sequence). Trimming pared 5 bases from V and 0 bases from J, leaving 11 bases between. Researchers amplified the TCR beta CDR3 regions from RNA transcripts. Carried out on the TCR CDR3, a first-round RT-PCR used the HTBI primer set. TCRdb recomputed calls from the multiplex PCR reads with MiXCR, one row per CDR3 protein. The sample holds around 520,000 distinct CDR3 sequences; 14% are singletons and the top ten take around 13%. The rearrangement links TRBV20-1 to TRBJ1-5; the D is unclear. The sample comprised blood. The receptor's source is a woman in her thirties or forties with Graves' hyperthyroidism. For the CDR3, the DNA is TGCAGTGCTGGGTTGGGCAGTAGCAATCAGCCCCAGCATTTT. This sequence encodes CSAGLGSSNQPQHF.